What follows are 32 T cell receptor beta chains derived from one specimen sequenced in a study of control samples from healthy donors and cancer patients. Only in-frame clones appear in the TCRdb table, and some are missing; sequencing was by immunoSEQ multiplex PCR. The sample carries 120,000 to 150,000 clones, under 95% recorded once. The sequenced material came from blood. These receptors all come from a man younger than 35 in good health.

V and J are TRBV10-3 and TRBJ2-5, with TRBD2 identical over 8 bases. Germline V gives CDR1 ENHRY, CDR2 SYGVKD. The CDR3 contains 16 residues. The V and J ends lost 3 bases and 3 bases, in that order; junction bases with no gene match: 9. CDR3 sequence: CAISESPGGGKETQYF. The CDR3 nucleotides are TGTGCCATCAGTGAATCCCCCGGGGGGGGCAAAGAGACCCAGTACTTC.

V gene TRBV3-1 (or the pseudogene TRBV3-2) combines with J gene TRBJ2-7; D is tentatively TRBD1 or TRBD2 (5 bases each). CDR1 and CDR2 from the germline V gene are LGHDT and YNNKEL (reference sequence). V lost 3 bases to trimming and J lost 7 bases, with 16 bases between them. This CDR3 contains 14 residues. As DNA, the CDR3 is TGTGCCAGCAGCCACGGGACGGTTATGAAGGAGCAGTACTTC. This encodes CASSHGTVMKEQYF.

The rearrangement uses TRBV28 and TRBJ2-7, with a weak D call TRBD1 (6 bases). V was trimmed by 5 bases and J by 4 bases, leaving 18 bases between them. The length of the CDR3 is 15 residues. CDR1 is MDHEN and CDR2 is SYDVKM in the germline V gene. In DNA form, the CDR3 reads TGTGCCAGCAGTGTCCGTAGGGGGTTCGGGTACGAGCAGTACTTC. It encodes CASSVRRGFGYEQYF.

V is TRBV21-1 and J is TRBJ1-1. TRBV21-1 is reported as a pseudogene. This CDR3 contains 16 residues. In DNA form, the CDR3 reads TGTGCCAGCAGCAAGAAGGGGAGGGAACGGAACACTGAAGCTTTCTTT. Its protein is CASSKKGRERNTEAFF.

V and J are TRBV3-1 (or the pseudogene TRBV3-2) and TRBJ2-7, with 7 bases aligning to TRBD1. From germline, CDR1 is LGHDT and CDR2 YNNKEL (reference sequence). V shed 6 bases and J 4 bases; nucleotides not matched to a gene: 3. This CDR3 contains 12 residues. CDR3 loop: CASRRQGYEQYF. The CDR3 DNA follows: TGTGCCAGCAGACGACAGGGTTACGAGCAGTACTTC.

The genes are TRBV2 and TRBJ1-6, with unresolved D. Germline assignment: CDR1 SNHLY and CDR2 FYNNEI. Trimming left V 6 bases short and J 0 bases short, with 9 bases between. The CDR3 sequence is 15 residues long. CDR3 bases: TGTGCCAGCAGCGGCGTCGGCTCCTATAATTCACCCCTCCACTTT. As protein: CASSGVGSYNSPLHF.

V usage is TRBV7-2 and J usage is TRBJ1-2; 7 bases agree with TRBD1. The CDR3 length is 13 residues. CDR1 is SGHTA and CDR2 is FQGNSA in the germline V gene. V trimming: 4 bases; J trimming: 7 bases; junction bases outside the gene matches: 6. The CDR3 coding sequence is TGTGCCAGCAGCTCGGGGCAGGGGGTTGGCTACACCTTC. This translates into CASSSGQGVGYTF.

This chain links TRBV5-1 with TRBJ1-2; no firm D call. V was pared by 4 bases and J by 6 bases, with 16 bases between. The CDR3 spans 14 residues. CDR1 and CDR2 from the germline V gene are SGHRS and YFSETQ. The CDR3 sequence is CASSPANQGNGYTF. Here the CDR3 DNA reads TGCGCCAGCAGCCCCGCCAACCAAGGGAATGGCTACACCTTC. The full variable domain, rest sourced from reference TRBV5-1 and TRBJ1-2, is KAGVTQTPRYLIKTRGQQVTLSCSPISGHRSVSWYQQTPGQGLQFLFEYFSETQRNKGNFPGRFSGRQFSNSRSEMNVSTLELGDSALYLCASSPANQGNGYTFGSGTRLTVV.

The rearrangement uses TRBV7-3 and TRBJ2-3; 14 nucleotides align to TRBD2. This CDR3 has 16 amino acids. V shed 4 bases and J 4 bases; nucleotides not matched to a gene: 4. Germline V gene data show CDR1 as SGHTA and CDR2 as FQGTGA. Here the CDR3 reads CASSSGTSGGADTQYF. DNA of the CDR3: TGTGCCAGCAGCTCCGGGACTAGCGGGGGTGCAGATACGCAGTATTTT. Full variable domain (outside the CDR3, taken from reference TRBV7-3 and TRBJ2-3): GAGVSQTPSNKVTEKGKYVELRCDPISGHTALYWYRQSLGQGPEFLIYFQGTGAADDSGLPNDRFFAVRPEGSVSTLKIQRTERGDSAVYLCASSSGTSGGADTQYFGPGTRLTVL.

CDR3 DNA: TGTGCCAGCAGCCAAGATAGCGGGGGAACCCCAAATGAGCAGTTCTTC. Protein sequence: CASSQDSGGTPNEQFF. This sequence joins TRBV4-2 and TRBJ2-1; 9 nucleotides align to TRBD2. The germline V gene has CDR1 LGHNA and CDR2 YNFKEQ. V trimming: 0 bases; J trimming: 7 bases; junction bases outside the gene matches: 7. This CDR3 region has 16 residues.

The chain uses TRBV4-1 and TRBJ1-5; 8 nucleotides line up with TRBD1. V shed 2 bases and J 5 bases; nucleotides not matched to a gene: 14. The germline V gene has CDR1 MGHRA and CDR2 YSYEKL. This CDR3 contains 18 residues. For the CDR3, the DNA is TGCGCCAGCAGCCAAATTCTCCAGGGGGCGAATAGGTATCAGCCCCAGCATTTT. As protein: CASSQILQGANRYQPQHF.

V and J are TRBV11-2 and TRBJ1-2, with TRBD1 identical over 8 bases. The CDR3 runs 16 residues. The germline V gene encodes CDR1 SGHAT and CDR2 FQNNGV. The trim removed 0 bases at V and 7 bases at J, leaving 10 bases unmatched. The CDR3 reads CASSLDYQGALSGYTF. DNA of the CDR3: TGTGCCAGCAGCTTAGACTACCAGGGGGCTCTGAGTGGCTACACCTTC.

V is TRBV5-1 and J is TRBJ1-1; D is undetermined. The V gene's germline CDR1 is SGHRS and CDR2 YFSETQ. The V end lost 4 bases, the J end lost 4 bases, and 11 bases lay between the germline ends. The CDR3 extends over 13 amino acids. CDR3 amino acids: CASSDGPGTEAFF. The CDR3 DNA reads TGCGCCAGCAGCGATGGGCCTGGCACTGAAGCTTTCTTT.

The table lists this clone with a count of one. This chain links TRBV6-5 with TRBJ1-5, with 9 bases matching TRBD1. The junction had 3 bases not matched to a gene; V was cut back by 6 bases and J by 3 bases. The CDR3 is 14 amino acids. In germline, CDR1 is MNHEY, CDR2 SVGAGI. The CDR3 DNA is TGTGCCAGCAGCCGGACAGGGGACAATCAGCCCCAGCATTTT. Its translation: CASSRTGDNQPQHF.

The chain is built from TRBV6-6 and TRBJ2-6; D call uncertain. The CDR3 spans 19 residues. Germline V gene lookup returns CDR1 MNHNY and CDR2 SVGAGI (reference sequence). Trimming pared 5 bases from V and 0 bases from J, leaving 20 bases between. The CDR3, as DNA: TGTGCCAGCAGTCCCCATTCCGGACCCGCTACCTCTGGGGCCAACGTCCTGACTTTC. It is translated as CASSPHSGPATSGANVLTF.

This chain connects TRBV5-1 to TRBJ1-6; D is ambiguous. The CDR3 totals 16 residues. Germline CDR1 and CDR2: SGHRS and YFSETQ. Trimming removed 3 bases at V and 7 bases at J, with 17 bases between. CDR3 DNA sequence: TGCGCCAGCAGCTCCGACCCCCAGGCGAACAATTCACCCCTCCACTTT. This codes for CASSSDPQANNSPLHF.

The J gene is TRBJ1-1, the V gene TRBV19, with D perhaps TRBD1 (6 bases). Germline CDR1 is LNHDA and CDR2 is SQIVND (reference sequence). CDR3 length: 14 residues. Trimming removed 7 bases at V and 0 bases at J, with 12 bases between. The CDR3 coding sequence is TGTGCCAGTAACGGACAGCACATGAACACTGAAGCTTTCTTT. As protein: CASNGQHMNTEAFF.

The chain joins TRBV19 to TRBJ2-7, with D perhaps matching TRBD1 (6 bases). CDR1 is LNHDA, CDR2 SQIVND, per germline (reference sequence). Trimming took 3 bases from V and 5 from J, leaving 17 bases between them. This CDR3 has 15 residues. The CDR3 DNA reads TGTGCCAGTAGTATCAGGGGACACCCCTTGGACGAGCAGTACTTC. Encoded protein: CASSIRGHPLDEQYF.

V and J are TRBV2 and TRBJ2-7; TRBD1 matches 7 bases. V gave up 3 bases and J gave up 0 bases; unmatched junction bases: 5. CDR3 length equals 15 residues. Per germline, CDR1 SNHLY and CDR2 FYNNEI. The CDR3 coding sequence is TGTGCCAGCAGTGACCCAGGGGACAGCTCCTACGAGCAGTACTTC. This gives the protein CASSDPGDSSYEQYF.

The chain employs TRBV19 and TRBJ2-3, with a possible D match to TRBD1 (6 bases). V was shortened by 3 bases and J by 1 base, with 14 bases between the two germline ends. CDR3 length: 16 amino acids. Germline V gives CDR1 LNHDA, CDR2 SQIVND (reference sequence). CDR3 residues: CASSMVLGGRTDTQYF. DNA of the CDR3: TGTGCCAGTAGTATGGTTTTAGGGGGACGCACAGATACGCAGTATTTT.

The V call is TRBV4-1, the J call TRBJ1-5; D uncertain. The CDR3 has 19 residues. V was cut by 0 bases and J by 0 bases, with 18 bases left in between. CDR1 and CDR2 (germline): MGHRA, YSYEKL. CDR3 sequence (DNA): TGCGCCAGCAGCCAAGATGAGGGATATGGCGTTTATAGCAATCAGCCCCAGCATTTT. Translated, it gives CASSQDEGYGVYSNQPQHF.

This chain joins TRBV13 and TRBJ1-2; the D gene is possibly TRBD1 (5 bases). The germline V and J ends were trimmed by 1 base and 8 bases, with 11 bases remaining between them. The CDR3 loop spans 13 amino acids. CDR1 PRHDT and CDR2 FYEKMQ come from the germline V gene (reference sequence). The CDR3 coding sequence is TGTGCCAGCAGCTTAGCCAGGGCGGGGGGCTACACCTTC. Residues: CASSLARAGGYTF. The whole variable domain, filled in from reference TRBV13 and TRBJ1-2, reads AAGVIQSPRHLIKEKRETATLKCYPIPRHDTVYWYQQGPGQDPQFLISFYEKMQSDKGSIPDRFSAQQFSDYHSELNMSSLELGDSALYFCASSLARAGGYTFGSGTRLTVV.

The V and J genes are TRBV3-1 (or the pseudogene TRBV3-2) and TRBJ2-2, with no clear D. In germline, CDR1 is LGHDT, CDR2 YNNKEL (reference sequence). V was cut by 4 bases and J by 2 bases, with 14 bases left in between. The CDR3 length is 16 residues. CDR3 loop: CASSRRSSLNTGELFF. The DNA of the CDR3 is TGTGCCAGCAGCCGCAGATCTAGTTTAAACACCGGGGAGCTGTTTTTT.

V usage is TRBV7-2 and J usage is TRBJ2-3, with 8 bases aligning to TRBD2. The CDR3 has 15 residues. Germline V gene data show CDR1 as SGHTA and CDR2 as FQGNSA. After removal of 1 base from V and 4 bases from J, the junction contained 4 bases not matched to a gene. CDR3 nucleotide sequence: TGTGCCAGCAGCTTAGTCCCGGGGGGGGCAGATACGCAGTATTTT. It is translated as CASSLVPGGADTQYF.

The V and J genes are TRBV27 and TRBJ1-6, with 8 bases lining up with TRBD1. Germline lookup yields CDR1 MNHEY and CDR2 SMNVEV (reference sequence). V was pared by 5 bases and J by 3 bases, with 6 bases of the junction left unmatched. The CDR3 length is 16 residues. The CDR3 DNA is TGTGCCAGCAGTCCCATCGGGACAGGCTATAATTCACCCCTCCACTTT. Amino acids: CASSPIGTGYNSPLHF.

The genes are TRBV14 and TRBJ1-3; the D is unclear. The CDR3 is 15 residues long. CDR1 is SGHDN and CDR2 is FVKESK in the germline V gene. V gave up 0 bases and J gave up 4 bases, with 10 bases separating them. The chain's CDR3 is CASSQDGFPGNTIYF. In DNA form, the CDR3 reads TGTGCCAGCAGCCAAGACGGGTTTCCCGGAAACACCATATATTTT. Full variable domain (outside the CDR3, taken from reference TRBV14 and TRBJ1-3): EAGVTQFPSHSVIEKGQTVTLRCDPISGHDNLYWYRRVMGKEIKFLLHFVKESKQDESGMPNNRFLAERTGGTYSTLKVQPAELEDSGVYFCASSQDGFPGNTIYFGEGSWLTVV.

The chain employs TRBV18 and TRBJ1-6; D is undetermined. Trimming cost V 2 bases and J 6 bases, with 5 bases left between them. The CDR3 extends over 13 amino acids. Germline assignment: CDR1 KGHSH and CDR2 LQKENI. This CDR3 is CASSPMFNSPLHF. The CDR3 bases are TGTGCCAGCTCACCAATGTTTAATTCACCCCTCCACTTT.

The genes are TRBV5-1 and TRBJ1-2; D not certain. The V and J ends lost 2 bases and 4 bases respectively, with 12 bases between them. The CDR3 length is 14 residues. The germline gives CDR1 SGHRS, CDR2 YFSETQ. The chain's CDR3 is CASSFGEGTYGYTF. The DNA for the CDR3 is TGCGCCAGCAGCTTTGGGGAGGGAACCTATGGCTACACCTTC.

This chain joins TRBV3-1 (or the pseudogene TRBV3-2) and TRBJ1-1; no firm D call. V was cut by 0 bases and J by 1 base, with 9 bases left in between. This CDR3 region has 15 residues. Germline CDR1 and CDR2: LGHDT and YNNKEL (reference sequence). CDR3 sequence reads: CASSQEGLENTEAFF. CDR3 bases: TGTGCCAGCAGCCAAGAAGGTCTGGAGAACACTGAAGCTTTCTTT.

The chain joins TRBV7-9 to TRBJ1-3; D not certain. Looked up from germline, CDR1 is SEHNR and CDR2 is FQNEAQ (reference sequence). The CDR3 has 14 residues. Between the trimmed V and J ends, which lost 8 bases and 0 bases, there was a span of 11 bases. The CDR3 nucleotides read TGTGCCAGCGCGGCGTTGTTCTCTGGAAACACCATATATTTT. It specifies CASAALFSGNTIYF. Based on the CDR3 plus reference TRBV7-9 and TRBJ1-3, the full variable domain is DTGVSQNPRHKITKRGQNVTFRCDPISEHNRLYWYRQTLGQGPEFLTYFQNEAQLEKSRLLSDRFSAERPKGSFSTLEIQRTEQGDSAMYLCASAALFSGNTIYFGEGSWLTVV.

The chain employs TRBV13 and TRBJ2-7; 7 bases map to TRBD1. This CDR3 contains 15 residues. Germline V gene data show CDR1 as PRHDT and CDR2 as FYEKMQ (reference sequence). Unmatched junction bases numbered 7, after V lost 4 bases and J lost 1 base. CDR3 nucleotide sequence: TGTGCCAGCAGCTCGTCCGGACAGGAATCCTACGAGCAGTACTTC. Its protein is CASSSSGQESYEQYF.

The chain couples TRBV3-1 (or the pseudogene TRBV3-2) to TRBJ2-5, with D possibly matching TRBD2 (6 bases). Trimming cost V 4 bases and J 5 bases, with 11 bases left between them. Germline V gene sequence: CDR1 LGHDT, CDR2 YNNKEL (reference sequence). This CDR3 spans 13 amino acids. This CDR3 reads CASSLGGLETQYF. Written as DNA, the CDR3 is TGTGCCAGCAGCCTTGGGGGGTTGGAGACCCAGTACTTC.